These 15 T cell receptor beta chains share one sample of origin, sequenced in a study of OX40 agonist ivuxolimab in advanced cancers. Sequencing was performed with immunoSEQ multiplex PCR; in TCRdb, only in-frame clones are kept and a portion is missing. The table includes over 55,000 clones, around 80% detected once. This specimen was CD4+ or CD8+ T cells sorted from blood, taken in a trial of the OX40 agonist ivuxolimab. The source is an adult with an advanced solid tumor such as melanoma, head and neck, liver or kidney cancer.

The chain links TRBV27 to TRBJ2-5; 10 nucleotides line up with TRBD1. Germline loops: CDR1 MNHEY, CDR2 SMNVEV (reference sequence). The CDR3 has 16 amino acids. Trimming took 4 bases from V and 5 from J; bases not matched to a gene: 10. In DNA form, the CDR3 reads TGTGCCAGCAGTTCCCGGGACAGGGGAGATTTGGAGACCCAGTACTTC. It yields the protein CASSSRDRGDLETQYF.

CDR3 sequence reads: CASSLASGRQETQYF. The CDR3 region has the DNA TGTGCCAGCAGCTTAGCGTCGGGACGGCAAGAGACCCAGTACTTC. The chain couples TRBV7-2 to TRBJ2-5; D possibly uses TRBD1 or TRBD2 (5 bases each). The CDR3 covers 15 residues. Germline V gene data show CDR1 as SGHTA and CDR2 as FQGNSA. The V end lost 0 bases, the J end lost 2 bases, and 10 bases lay between the germline ends.

J is TRBJ2-3 and V is TRBV11-3; 11 nucleotides align to TRBD2. V lost 5 bases, J lost 1 base, and 5 bases stayed unmatched. Germline V gives CDR1 SGHNT, CDR2 YENEEA. The CDR3 has 16 residues. The CDR3: CASSTGTSGGTDTQYF. Here the CDR3 DNA reads TGTGCCAGCAGCACAGGGACTAGCGGAGGCACAGATACGCAGTATTTT. The full variable domain, completed using reference TRBV11-3 and TRBJ2-3, is EAGVVQSPRYKIIEKKQPVAFWCNPISGHNTLYWYLQNLGQGPELLIRYENEEAVDDSQLPKDRFSAERLKGVDSTLKIQPAELGDSAVYLCASSTGTSGGTDTQYFGPGTRLTVL.

This clone was recorded a few times. The V gene is TRBV29-1, the J gene TRBJ2-3; D perhaps matches TRBD2 (6 bases). The V gene's germline CDR1 is SQVTM and CDR2 ANQGSEA. CDR3 length: 11 amino acids. Trimming pared 7 bases from V and 2 bases from J, leaving 7 bases between. The CDR3 coding sequence is TGCAGCGGGAGGGTCACAGATACGCAGTATTTT. This codes for CSGRVTDTQYF.

The chain has TRBV7-9 and TRBJ1-1; D is ambiguous. The CDR3 consists of 12 residues. Trimming cost V 2 bases and J 8 bases, with 9 bases left between them. The germline CDR1 and CDR2 sequences are SEHNR and FQNEAQ (reference sequence). The DNA for the CDR3 is TGTGCCAGCAGCTTATCGACAAGAGAAGCTTTCTTT. This encodes CASSLSTREAFF.

The chain couples TRBV5-6 to TRBJ2-5, with D possibly matching TRBD2 (5 bases). CDR1 and CDR2 from the germline V gene are SGHDT and YYEEEE. The CDR3 is 12 amino acids. Trimming stripped 4 bases from V and 5 bases from J, with 9 bases between. In nucleotides, the CDR3 is TGTGCCAGCAGCCCCGGCGGGGAGACCCAGTACTTC. It codes for CASSPGGETQYF.

V is TRBV29-1 and J is TRBJ2-3; D gene ambiguous. There are 13 residues in the CDR3. V lost 3 bases, J lost 0 bases, and 7 bases lay in between. Germline assignment: CDR1 SQVTM and CDR2 ANQGSEA. This CDR3 reads CSVDSQSTDTQYF. Written as DNA, the CDR3 is TGCAGCGTTGACTCCCAGAGCACAGATACGCAGTATTTT.

This rearrangement joins TRBV29-1 to TRBJ1-1, with 7 bases identical to TRBD1. This CDR3 is built from 14 residues. Germline CDR1 is SQVTM and CDR2 is ANQGSEA. The V segment lost 7 bases and the J segment 4 bases; nucleotides outside the gene matches: 12. The CDR3 coding sequence is TGCAGCGCCGGGACAGTCGGACCGGGCACTGAAGCTTTCTTT. The encoded protein is CSAGTVGPGTEAFF.

J is TRBJ2-5 and V is TRBV7-2; 13 bases fit TRBD2. This CDR3 is built from 17 residues. Germline V gene sequence: CDR1 SGHTA, CDR2 FQGNSA. Trimming cost V 6 bases and J 4 bases; bases outside gene matches: 11. The CDR3 protein is CASSRWTSGSEGETQYF. The CDR3 DNA sequence: TGTGCCAGCAGTCGATGGACTAGCGGGAGCGAGGGAGAGACCCAGTACTTC.

The chain joins TRBV19 to TRBJ1-1; 7 bases are a match to TRBD1. Per germline, CDR1 LNHDA and CDR2 SQIVND (reference sequence). The CDR3 runs 15 residues. The J segment lost 1 base and the V segment lost 2 bases, leaving 4 bases of the junction unmatched. The DNA of the CDR3 is TGTGCCAGTAGTATAACGGGACAGTCGAACACTGAAGCTTTCTTT. It encodes CASSITGQSNTEAFF. The whole variable domain, filled in from reference TRBV19 and TRBJ1-1, reads DGGITQSPKYLFRKEGQNVTLSCEQNLNHDAMYWYRQDPGQGLRLIYYSQIVNDFQKGDIAEGYSVSREKKESFPLTVTSAQKNPTAFYLCASSITGQSNTEAFFGQGTRLTVV.

The rearrangement links TRBV12-1 to TRBJ2-7. TRBV12-1 is recorded as a pseudogene. The CDR3 has 15 residues. The CDR3 DNA follows: TGTGCCAGCGAGGTAGGACGAACGTTGGGGTACGAGCAGTACTTC. Amino acid sequence: CASEVGRTLGYEQYF.

The chain has TRBV30 and TRBJ1-6; the D gene is possibly TRBD1 (5 bases). V lost 6 bases and J 4 bases, leaving 10 bases between the germline ends. Germline assignment: CDR1 GTSNPN and CDR2 SVGIG (reference sequence). There are 13 residues in the CDR3. The CDR3 DNA reads TGTGCCTGCCAAGGGGAATATAATTCACCCCTCCACTTT. Translated: CACQGEYNSPLHF.

The chain has TRBV7-2 and TRBJ2-3, with D perhaps matching TRBD1 (5 bases). This CDR3 region has 13 residues. CDR1 is SGHTA, CDR2 FQGNSA, per germline. Trimming left V 5 bases short and J 4 bases short, with 10 bases between. The chain's CDR3 is CASSQQGPDTQYF. The CDR3 region has the DNA TGTGCCAGCAGCCAGCAGGGCCCAGATACGCAGTATTTT.

This sequence joins TRBV7-2 and TRBJ2-7; 10 nucleotides line up with TRBD1. This CDR3 has 16 residues. V trimming: 4 bases; J trimming: 5 bases; junction bases outside the gene matches: 11. Looked up from germline, CDR1 is SGHTA and CDR2 is FQGNSA. The DNA for the CDR3 is TGTGCCAGCAGCTCCGCGGGACAGGGGACGGGAAACGAGCAGTACTTC. Amino acid sequence: CASSSAGQGTGNEQYF. Filled out from reference TRBV7-2 and TRBJ2-7, the complete variable domain reads GAGVSQSPSNKVTEKGKDVELRCDPISGHTALYWYRQSLGQGLEFLIYFQGNSAPDKSGLPSDRFSAERTGGSVSTLTIQRTQQEDSAVYLCASSSAGQGTGNEQYFGPGTRLTVT.

The chain combines TRBV5-1 with TRBJ2-2, with D perhaps matching TRBD1 or TRBD2 (6 bases each). The CDR3 is made up of 16 amino acids. Germline CDR1 SGHRS, CDR2 YFSETQ. V lost 0 bases, J lost 3 bases, and 12 bases lay in between. CDR3 sequence (DNA): TGCGCCAGCAGCTTGGAAGGGGGGCTGGACACCGGGGAGCTGTTTTTT. Protein: CASSLEGGLDTGELFF.